A selection of T cell receptor beta chains follows, all from one sample in a study of Ad26.COV2.S vaccination and SARS-CoV-2 variants. Method: immunoSEQ multiplex PCR; TCRdb's copy keeps in-frame clones and lacks some. The sample has about 410,000 clones, roughly nine tenths seen once. Material: peripheral blood, obtained in a trial of Ad26.COV2.S vaccine versus placebo. The receptors derive from a person aged 18 to 59 who received the Ad26.COV2.S COVID-19 vaccine or a placebo. Each CDR3 is given with its conserved first and last residue. The order of the fields is D gene, V gene, J gene, clone size, CDR3 protein, CDR3 DNA. D genes are given only for firm matches. Rows give clone size only sometimes, using once, few, many, or a class for an expanded clone.

TRBD1	TRBV7-8	TRBJ2-7	-	CASSLACLRDRCSEQYF	TGTGCCAGCAGCTTAGCGTGCCTCCGGGACAGATGTTCCGAGCAGTACTTC
TRBD1	TRBV11-2	TRBJ2-7	-	CASSRGTGSPYEQYF	TGTGCCAGCAGCAGAGGGACAGGGTCTCCCTACGAGCAGTACTTC
-	TRBV7-9	TRBJ1-2	-	CASSLVGGHGYTF	TGTGCCAGCAGCTTAGTAGGGGGGCACGGCTACACCTTC
-	TRBV3-1/TRBV3-2	TRBJ2-7	-	CASSQAQYEQYF	TGTGCCAGCAGCCAAGCCCAATACGAGCAGTACTTC
-	TRBV11-2	TRBJ1-4	-	CASSLRPGRATNEKLFF	TGTGCCAGCAGCTTACGTCCGGGACGAGCAACTAATGAAAAACTGTTTTTT
-	TRBV6-5	TRBJ1-1	once	CASRPLGTNTEAFF	TGTGCCAGCAGACCTCTAGGCACGAACACTGAAGCTTTCTTT
-	TRBV6-2/TRBV6-3	TRBJ2-7	-	CASSYEAVGTYEQYF	TGTGCCAGCAGTTACGAGGCTGTGGGGACCTACGAGCAGTACTTC
-	TRBV10-3	TRBJ2-2	-	CAIDAGTGELFF	TGTGCCATCGACGCGGGTACCGGGGAGCTGTTTTTT
-	TRBV9	TRBJ1-1	-	CASSADRNTEAFF	TGTGCCAGCAGCGCCGACAGGAACACTGAAGCTTTCTTT
-	TRBV7-9	TRBJ2-2	-	CASSPGTPSDRELFF	TGTGCCAGCAGCCCAGGGACACCTTCCGACCGGGAGCTGTTTTTT
-	TRBV10-3	TRBJ2-1	-	CAISESIRTDNNEQFF	TGTGCCATCAGTGAGTCGATAAGGACAGATAACAATGAGCAGTTCTTC
-	TRBV5-4	TRBJ1-1	-	CASSVAHSMRGEAFF	TGTGCCAGCAGCGTGGCACACTCCATGAGAGGTGAAGCTTTCTTT
-	TRBV5-1	TRBJ2-7	-	CASSPPGSYEQYF	TGCGCCAGCAGCCCGCCCGGCTCCTACGAGCAGTACTTC
-	TRBV23-1	TRBJ1-6	once	CASSEEDSANNSPLHF	TGCGCCAGCAGTGAGGAGGACAGCGCCAATAATTCACCCCTCCACTTT
TRBD1	TRBV7-2	TRBJ1-2	-	CASSLGGGFGYTF	TGTGCCAGCAGCTTGGGAGGGGGCTTTGGCTACACCTTC
TRBD1	TRBV4-3	TRBJ1-3	-	CASSRSDRISGNTIYF	TGCGCCAGCAGCCGTTCGGACAGGATTTCTGGAAACACCATATATTTT
TRBD1	TRBV5-1	TRBJ2-5	-	CASSYGTGKGETQYF	TGCGCCAGCAGCTACGGGACAGGGAAGGGAGAGACCCAGTACTTC
-	TRBV6-6	TRBJ2-7	-	CASSYSSEQYF	TGTGCCAGCAGTTACTCGTCCGAGCAGTACTTC
TRBD2	TRBV5-5	TRBJ2-2	-	CASNSPGTTNTGELFF	TGTGCCAGCAACTCACCCGGGACTACTAACACCGGGGAGCTGTTTTTT
TRBD1	TRBV6-5	TRBJ2-6	-	CATRTGSAGANVLTF	TGTGCCACCCGGACAGGGAGCGCGGGGGCCAACGTCCTGACTTTC
-	TRBV2	TRBJ1-5	-	CASRAWAGIDQPQHF	TGTGCCAGCAGGGCATGGGCAGGCATAGATCAGCCCCAGCATTTT
-	TRBV7-2	TRBJ2-1	-	CASSLRYNEQFF	TGTGCCAGCAGCTTAAGATATAATGAGCAGTTCTTC
-	TRBV5-6	TRBJ1-2	once	CASSPRPRAGTFGYTF	TGTGCCAGCAGCCCTCGCCCGCGGGCAGGGACTTTTGGCTACACCTTC
TRBD1	TRBV25-1	TRBJ2-2	once	CASSQGAAGELFF	TGTGCCAGCAGCCAGGGGGCGGCCGGGGAGCTGTTTTTT
-	TRBV12-3/TRBV12-4	TRBJ2-1	-	CASSLADEQFF	TGTGCCAGCAGTTTAGCCGATGAGCAGTTCTTC
-	TRBV19	TRBJ2-3	-	CASSDQYDAGARDTQYF	TGTGCCAGTAGTGACCAGTATGACGCGGGGGCACGAGATACGCAGTATTTT
TRBD2	TRBV5-1	TRBJ2-2	-	CASSELAVPGELFF	TGCGCCAGCAGCGAACTAGCGGTCCCCGGGGAGCTGTTTTTT
TRBD1	TRBV5-1	TRBJ2-7	-	CASSLTRDSYEQYF	TGCGCCAGCAGCTTAACCCGGGACAGCTACGAGCAGTACTTC
-	TRBV6-2/TRBV6-3	TRBJ2-2	-	CASSYSGTRYTGELFF	TGTGCCAGCAGTTACTCCGGGACACGTTACACCGGGGAGCTGTTTTTT
-	TRBV18	TRBJ2-1	-	CASSPNRRGDEQFF	TGTGCCAGCTCACCTAACCGAAGGGGCGATGAGCAGTTCTTC
-	TRBV6-5	TRBJ2-1	-	CASSYSLTVREQFF	TGTGCCAGCAGTTACTCACTGACAGTGAGGGAGCAGTTCTTC
-	TRBV18	TRBJ2-1	-	CASSRRTLGAYNEQFF	TGTGCCAGCTCGCGACGGACCTTGGGCGCCTACAATGAGCAGTTCTTC
TRBD1	TRBV4-1	TRBJ1-1	-	CASSPGQGGSNTEAFF	TGCGCCAGCAGCCCAGGACAGGGGGGATCGAACACTGAAGCTTTCTTT
TRBD1	TRBV3-1/TRBV3-2	TRBJ2-7	-	CASSYTGTGQYF	TGTGCCAGCAGCTATACCGGGACAGGCCAGTACTTC
-	TRBV4-2	TRBJ1-3	-	CASSLGNTIYF	TGTGCCAGCAGCCTGGGGAACACCATATATTTT
-	TRBV3-1/TRBV3-2	TRBJ2-7	few	CASSQAGNEQYF	TGTGCCAGCAGCCAAGCAGGGAACGAGCAGTACTTC
TRBD1	TRBV5-1	TRBJ2-7	-	CASSVQGIGGYEQYF	TGCGCCAGCAGCGTACAGGGGATTGGGGGTTACGAGCAGTACTTC
TRBD1	TRBV4-1	TRBJ1-4	once	CASSQLQGTNEKLFF	TGCGCCAGCAGCCAGCTACAGGGGACTAATGAAAAACTGTTTTTT
-	TRBV5-4	TRBJ2-1	-	CASSLAGNEQFF	TGTGCCAGCAGCTTGGCTGGAAATGAGCAGTTCTTC
-	TRBV6-6	TRBJ2-7	-	CASSYYRDYEQYF	TGTGCCAGCAGTTACTACAGGGATTACGAGCAGTACTTC
-	TRBV24-1	TRBJ2-2	-	CATRPPQQGRKDTGELFF	TGTGCCACCAGGCCCCCCCAACAGGGGAGGAAGGACACCGGGGAGCTGTTTTTT
-	TRBV2	TRBJ2-1	once	CASSEVRLAGDEQFF	TGTGCCAGCAGTGAAGTACGCCTAGCTGGCGATGAGCAGTTCTTC
TRBD1	TRBV14	TRBJ1-6	-	CASSTGVYSPLHF	TGTGCCAGCAGCACAGGGGTTTATTCACCCCTCCACTTT
TRBD1	TRBV7-9	TRBJ2-7	-	CASSLGDRKGEQYF	TGTGCCAGCAGCTTAGGGGACAGGAAAGGCGAGCAGTACTTC
-	TRBV10-3	TRBJ1-6	-	CAISDGTGGGRTSPLHF	TGTGCCATCAGTGACGGAACAGGAGGGGGAAGGACTTCACCCCTCCACTTT
-	TRBV12-3/TRBV12-4	TRBJ2-7	-	CASSLAEDDEQYF	TGTGCCAGCAGTTTAGCGGAAGACGACGAGCAGTACTTC
TRBD1	TRBV27	TRBJ2-1	-	CASENRGYSSYNEQFF	TGTGCCAGCGAGAACAGGGGCTACAGCTCCTACAATGAGCAGTTCTTC
-	TRBV7-2	TRBJ1-1	-	CASSQDRAWNTEAFF	TGTGCCAGCAGCCAGGACAGAGCTTGGAACACTGAAGCTTTCTTT